This T cell receptor (beta chain) was captured by sequencing in a study of regulatory T cells in long-lasting Graves disease. Study-wide results and caveats: Persistent disease was associated with favored TRBV28 usage and with favored use of TRBJ1-2 and TRBJ2-5. Comparison showed that persistent patients shared more public clonotypes (fewer than 3,000) than new patients (966).

Concerning this clonotype: Antigen unknown.

Time point defined: newly diagnosed GD, antithyroid drugs for less than 3 months. Scientists built the TCR library using RNA that was extracted from PBMCs. Blood from the periphery, 8.5 to 9 milliliters in all, was drawn into EDTA tubes. The CDR3 is 15 residues long. Germline lookup yields CDR1 DFQATT and CDR2 SNEGSKA (reference sequence). V lost 4 bases, J lost 10 bases, and 14 bases stayed unmatched. Arm-PCR of CDR3 regions with iRepertoire HTBI primers generated TCR beta libraries. MiXCR, run by TCRdb on the multiplex PCR reads, gives a single entry per CDR3 protein. This sample has 300,000 to 450,000 distinct CDR3 sequences, with about 16% found just once.

This TCR was sampled from a female donor with Graves disease. The source material was peripheral blood mononuclear cells (PBMCs), sampled at new diagnosis, from a patient treated with antithyroid drugs. The rearrangement uses TRBV20-1 and TRBJ2-1; 9 bases are a match to TRBD2. The CDR3 is CSAIRGGEVLYEQFF. The CDR3 coding sequence is TGCAGTGCTATCCGCGGGGGGGAGGTACTCTACGAGCAGTTCTTC.